This T cell receptor beta chain was observed in a study of OX40 agonist ivuxolimab in advanced cancers. Notes on the research overall: Ivuxolimab was a fully human IgG2 agonistic monoclonal antibody targeting the costimulatory receptor OX40 (CD134). Intravenous ivuxolimab was administered to patients every 2 weeks at six dose levels: 0.01, 0.1, 0.3, 1.5, 3 and 10 mg/kg. Of the 50 or so patients in dose escalation, 19 had hepatocellular carcinoma, some 15 had melanoma, 9 had renal cell carcinoma and 9 had head and neck cancer. A male proportion of 75% to 85% and a mean age of about 60 years, ranging from about 20 to 79, were recorded for the dose-escalation cohort. Prior anti-PD-1, anti-PD-L1 or anti-CTLA-4 therapy was permitted, and 40% of dose-escalation patients had received checkpoint inhibitors. Partial responses occurred in three dose-escalation patients, of whom one had hepatocellular carcinoma and two had cutaneous melanoma. The purpose of peripheral TCRbeta sequencing was to test whether ivuxolimab changed TCR sequence diversity and led to clonal T-cell expansion. The paper reports the monotherapy dose-escalation portion (N of about 52 patients) of the phase I ivuxolimab trial. The research as a whole found: After ivuxolimab, CD8+ T cells had more expanded clones than CD4+ T cells on average. At doses of 0.1 to 3.0 mg/kg, clonal expansion of both CD4+ and CD8+ T cells in blood was seen between baseline and week 6. Low levels of normalized T-cell clonal expansion were also seen in some nonresponding patients. In the 0.1-3.0 mg/kg groups, partial responders had among the lowest normalized peripheral clonal expansion, particularly in CD8+ T cells. The antigen specificity of the peripheral T cells that underwent clonal expansion was not determined.

Patients with autoimmune disease history or receiving systemic immunosuppression were excluded from the trial. Peripheral blood for TCR sequencing was drawn from every dose cohort at baseline, at cycle 4 day 1 and at cycle 7 day 1. Samples came from an open-label, multicenter, first-in-human phase I dose-escalation trial of ivuxolimab. Adults with locally advanced or metastatic melanoma, renal cell, hepatocellular, or head and neck squamous cell carcinoma were enrolled in the trial. Before TCR sequencing, CD4+ and CD8+ T cells were separately sorted from peripheral blood. The CDR3 covers 17 residues, taking in both the cysteine and the phenylalanine. This entry keeps only the CDR3 DNA: 51 bases, framed from base 1. CDR1 MNHNS and CDR2 SASEGT are derived from the germline V gene. V is clipped by 2 bases and J by 3 bases, and the sequence between their germline boundaries is 14 bases long. A word on this clone: Its antigen remains unidentified. Nothing much larger sits one base from this clone, and base qualities are not available.

Genomic DNA was isolated from the sorted cells so that the TCRbeta CDR3 region could be sequenced. The immunoSEQ Assay was used for sequencing of TCRbeta CDR3 regions. TCRdb took over this immuneACCESS table, retaining in-frame rearrangements with V and J assigned. Such tables are incomplete; in checked studies, under half of the missing clones stem from an unresolved V gene, and the remainder is unexplained. Recorded for this sample are about 30,000 clones; 84% of them occurred a single time. The top ten clonotypes cover 20% to 25% of the sample. The sequence links TRBV6-1 to TRBJ1-6; no D gene can be assigned with confidence. Sample: CD4+ or CD8+ T cells sorted from blood, taken in a trial of the OX40 agonist ivuxolimab. This clonotype was obtained from an adult with an advanced solid tumor such as melanoma, head and neck, liver or kidney cancer. The DNA sequence is given as TGTGCCAGCAGTGAAAAATGGGCAGCTATCTATAATTCACCCCTCCACTTT. The resulting protein is CASSEKWAAIYNSPLHF.